Listed below are T cell receptor beta chains from one sample, sequenced in a study of cytomegalovirus exposure and HLA in healthy donors. Produced via immunoSEQ multiplex PCR; TCRdb's table is partial and in-frame only. Of around 130,000 clones detected, approximately 80% appear once; the ten largest clones hold approximately 2.5%. The sequencing sample was made of PBMCs. These receptors were collected from a man in his fifties in good health and CMV-seronegative. CDR3s include the opening cysteine and the closing phenylalanine or tryptophan. Each record gives: J gene, V gene, CDR3 protein.

TRBJ1-1 | TRBV9 | CASSQFPGGNTEAFF
TRBJ2-3 | TRBV5-4 | CASSFRTSGGVDTDTQYF
TRBJ1-6 | TRBV19 | CASSIPVSNSPLHF
TRBJ1-4 | TRBV2 | CASSWGRGENEKLFF
TRBJ1-2 | TRBV6-5 | CASSQGNGYTF
TRBJ2-4 | TRBV10-1 | CASRRQGPHIQYF
TRBJ1-6 | TRBV6-1 | CASIGVGNSPLHF
TRBJ1-2 | TRBV6-6 | CASSFPGQRNYVYTF
TRBJ2-3 | TRBV7-3 | CASSMSGGDTQYF
TRBJ1-6 | TRBV10-3 | CAISGVGQGYSPLHF
TRBJ1-2 | TRBV5-4 | CASSLGGGGGPNYGYTF
TRBJ2-4 | TRBV7-8 | CASSLLYNKLAKNIQYF
TRBJ2-2 | TRBV9 | CASREGTSGVTGELFF
TRBJ1-1 | TRBV7-2 | CASSLAPGYTEAFF
TRBJ1-2 | TRBV19 | CASSPTGQNYGYTF
TRBJ1-1 | TRBV30 | CAWSAGQGATTEAFF
TRBJ2-3 | TRBV11-2 | CASSRPRGGPAQYF
TRBJ1-1 | TRBV7-9 | CSSSSLTEQAFF
TRBJ2-1 | TRBV29-1 | CSVALADEQFF
TRBJ1-1 | TRBV7-9 | CASSSKTGNTEAFF
TRBJ1-4 | TRBV11-2 | CASSREPTGTGSEKLFF
TRBJ2-5 | TRBV28 | CASRYGQGKQETQYF
TRBJ1-2 | TRBV6-5 | CASSRQGATYGYTF
TRBJ1-1 | TRBV6-5 | CASSLTGLNTEAFF
TRBJ1-2 | TRBV5-1 | CASSLAVGSDDYGYTF
TRBJ1-3 | TRBV9 | CASSPVANTIYF
TRBJ1-4 | TRBV5-1 | CASSWGQGGEKLFF
TRBJ1-1 | TRBV10-1 | CASSGSGEAEAFF
TRBJ2-7 | TRBV7-9 | CASSLQKVSSYEQYF
TRBJ1-4 | TRBV5-1 | CASSTGGTGEKLFF
TRBJ2-7 | TRBV10-2 | CASSEIGTYEQYF
TRBJ1-2 | TRBV7-9 | CASSQGSLGGYTF
TRBJ2-7 | TRBV2 | CASSPQGGPYEQYF
TRBJ1-5 | TRBV18 | CASSLWSRAGNQPQHF
TRBJ2-1 | TRBV5-8 | CASSRRRDRPYNEQFF
TRBJ1-4 | TRBV19 | CASRPPPGGSRKLFF
TRBJ1-1 | TRBV10-3 | CAIRGIGEPNTEAFF
TRBJ2-1 | TRBV7-6 | CASSLGRLAGGNEQFF
TRBJ2-7 | TRBV5-1 | CASSLILDSYEQYF
- | TRBV11-2 | CASSRSGGRYEQYF
TRBJ2-3 | TRBV18 | CASHLANTDTQYF
TRBJ2-5 | TRBV7-9 | CASSLGGRETQYF
TRBJ1-4 | TRBV9 | CASSAVGDLNEKLFF
TRBJ2-5 | TRBV2 | CASRVERAHPPYF
TRBJ2-2 | TRBV19 | CASSITADYTGELFF
TRBJ1-1 | TRBV7-9 | CASSPGRGTEAFF
TRBJ2-5 | TRBV5-1 | CASSPKLASRETQYF
TRBJ2-1 | TRBV7-2 | CASSQLAGRIWEQFF
TRBJ1-1 | TRBV7-3 | CASSRRQNTEAFF